This TCR beta chain was obtained from a study of blood T cell repertoires in COVID-19. Study information: Spain, Italy and the United States supplied samples that represented acute and convalescent COVID-19. From T cells, B-cell-depleted T cells, or PBMCs came the material, which was cDNA or gDNA.

V lost 5 bases, J lost 4 bases, and 9 bases lay in between. This CDR3 is built from 13 residues. Germline V lookup: CDR1 SGHTA, CDR2 FQGNSA. Per the original data handling: Amplification of reference gene primers was used by the study to estimate nucleated cell counts. Measured with immunoSEQ multiplex PCR; TCRdb has only the in-frame clones, and not every one. V and J calls plus clone size are reproduced from that table; the DNA served to infer D and trimming. This table holds roughly 90,000 clones, roughly 90% found once. Seattle researchers signed up patients amid active infection and tracked them longitudinally. In its sample, this clone was seen a few times.

This clonotype was sampled from a man aged 45-60 years with COVID-19, enrolled during active disease. This chain uses TRBV7-2 with TRBJ2-4, with D maybe TRBD1 (5 bases). The sequencing input was peripheral blood. The CDR3 region has the DNA TGTGCCAGCAGCGGACAAATAAAAAACATTCAGTACTTC. It codes for CASSGQIKNIQYF.